This entry concerns a single T cell receptor (beta chain). Trimming took 0 bases from V and 0 from J, leaving 6 bases between them. The CDR3 loop spans 15 amino acids. Germline V CDR1 and CDR2: LGHNA, YNFKEQ. The entry originates in a study of blood T cell repertoires in COVID-19. On the study more broadly: The United States, Italy and Spain supplied acute and convalescent COVID-19 samples.

Sequencing was performed with immunoSEQ multiplex PCR; in TCRdb, only in-frame clones are kept and a portion is missing. The sample yields about 260,000 clones, 70% to 85% seen once. The receptor was derived from a woman over 75 with acute or convalescent COVID-19. The chain recombines TRBV4-2 with TRBJ2-1; D gene uncertain. Material for sequencing was peripheral blood. CDR3 nucleotides: TGTGCCAGCAGCCAAGAGAAACTCTCCTACAATGAGCAGTTCTTC. Encoded protein: CASSQEKLSYNEQFF.